Listed below are T cell receptor beta chains from one sample, sequenced in a study of beta chain features in type 1 diabetes. Using immunoSEQ multiplex PCR, the repertoire was profiled, and TCRdb retains in-frame clones only, with some absent. The repertoire includes more than 150,000 clones, around an eighth of them detected once, and 0.5% to 0.75% sits in the top ten. What was sequenced was central memory CD4+ T cells from blood. Receptor source: a woman younger than 30 in good health. Both conserved end residues are part of each CDR3. D genes are given only for firm matches. Only part of the rows carry a size: once, few, many, or a class if the clone is expanded.

d_gene: .; abundance: few; v_gene: TRBV4-3; CDR3aa: CASSQDLAGDQPQHF
d_gene: TRBD2; abundance: .; v_gene: TRBV11-2; CDR3aa: CASSLLAGGVEQFF
d_gene: TRBD2; abundance: few; v_gene: TRBV19; CDR3aa: CASSPLAGGYNEQFF
d_gene: .; abundance: .; v_gene: TRBV7-2; CDR3aa: CASSPQYASDEQYF
d_gene: TRBD2; abundance: .; v_gene: TRBV10-3; CDR3aa: CAISESRSGRRDEQYF
d_gene: TRBD1; abundance: .; v_gene: TRBV28; CDR3aa: CASSSNLGTGTGETQYF
d_gene: .; abundance: few; v_gene: TRBV28; CDR3aa: CATATGTEAFF
d_gene: .; abundance: .; v_gene: TRBV4-2; CDR3aa: CASSQLAEAATDTQYF
d_gene: .; abundance: .; v_gene: TRBV2; CDR3aa: CASSKGEGYGYTF
d_gene: TRBD1; abundance: few; v_gene: TRBV25-1; CDR3aa: CASSGQGALGANVLTF
d_gene: TRBD2; abundance: few; v_gene: TRBV6-1; CDR3aa: CAISTSGRADTQYF
d_gene: .; abundance: few; v_gene: TRBV7-2; CDR3aa: CASSFLLVQETQYF
d_gene: .; abundance: few; v_gene: TRBV27; CDR3aa: CASSLITSGSYGYTF
d_gene: .; abundance: many; v_gene: TRBV29-1; CDR3aa: CSVETPGNTIYF
d_gene: .; abundance: .; v_gene: TRBV28; CDR3aa: CASSLGQGLYGYTF
d_gene: TRBD1; abundance: .; v_gene: TRBV5-1; CDR3aa: CASGTGQETQYF